Listed below are T cell receptor beta chains from one sample, sequenced in a study of blood T cell repertoires in COVID-19. TCRdb's copy holds only in-frame clones and misses some; the assay was immunoSEQ multiplex PCR. The sample lists hundreds of thousands of clones, about 90% occurring once. Sequenced: PBMCs or T cells enriched from blood (not recorded which). These receptors originate from a woman aged 25 to 39 who had recovered from COVID-19. Both conserved end residues are part of each CDR3. Each record gives: D gene, J gene, V gene, clone size, CDR3 DNA, CDR3 protein. A D gene is named only where the DNA matches it firmly. Where a row states a size, it is once, few, many or the class of an expanded clone; other rows omit it.

. TRBJ2-1 TRBV28 . TGTGCCAGCAGTTTAACTCGGAATGAGCAGTTCTTC CASSLTRNEQFF
TRBD2 TRBJ2-7 TRBV10-3 . TGTGCCATCAGTGAGACCAAGCGGGAGTACTCCTACGAGCAGTACTTC CAISETKREYSYEQYF
TRBD1 TRBJ2-4 TRBV10-3 . TGTGCCATCAGCCCTACAGGGGGCTTGGACAAAAACATTCAGTACTTC CAISPTGGLDKNIQYF
. TRBJ2-2 TRBV7-2 . TGTGCCAGCAGCTTAGGTCGAGGTTCCGGGGAGCTGTTTTTT CASSLGRGSGELFF
. TRBJ1-1 TRBV28 once TGTGCCAGCAGTTTTCCCACAAACACTGAAGCTTTCTTT CASSFPTNTEAFF
TRBD1 TRBJ2-1 TRBV13 . TGTGCCAGCAGCTACGGGACAGGGGGCTCCAATGAGCAGTTCTTC CASSYGTGGSNEQFF
. TRBJ2-1 TRBV3-1/TRBV3-2 . TGTGCCAGCAGCCAAGATAGAGGTAGCTACAATGAGCAGTTCTTC CASSQDRGSYNEQFF
TRBD1 TRBJ2-3 TRBV7-9 . TGTGCCAGCAGCATGACAGGGTTAACAGATACGCAGTATTTT CASSMTGLTDTQYF
TRBD1 TRBJ1-2 TRBV5-1 few TGCGCCAGCAGCTTCACTTCCGGGACAGGGTATGGCTACACCTTC CASSFTSGTGYGYTF
TRBD1 TRBJ2-2 TRBV12-5 . TGTGCTAGTGGTACAGGACAGGGGGTCACCGGTCACCGGGAGCTGTTTTTT CASGTGQGVTGHRELFF
TRBD1 TRBJ1-3 TRBV15 once TGTGCCACCAGCAGAGGGGACAGATTCTCTGGAAACACCATATATTTT CATSRGDRFSGNTIYF
. TRBJ2-7 TRBV5-1 . TGCGCCAGCAGCTTGGCCCCGGTGACCTACGAGCAGTACTTC CASSLAPVTYEQYF
. TRBJ2-3 TRBV27 . TGTGCCAGCAGTTCGAGGACTCGACTTACAGATACGCAGTATTTT CASSSRTRLTDTQYF
. TRBJ1-2 TRBV6-5 few TGTGCCAGCAGTTCGACCCGGCGCAGCGGGGATGGCTACACCTTC CASSSTRRSGDGYTF
. TRBJ1-4 TRBV15 . TGTGCCACCAGCAAACCTCGGGGATCTAATGAAAAACTGTTTTTT CATSKPRGSNEKLFF
. TRBJ2-7 TRBV7-8 once TGTGCCAGCAGCCCACCAGGGGTTTACGAGCAGTACTTC CASSPPGVYEQYF
. TRBJ1-2 TRBV10-2 . TGCGCCAGCAGTGAATATAATGGGAGCCCCAGAGACTATGGCTACACCTTC CASSEYNGSPRDYGYTF
TRBD1 TRBJ1-4 TRBV11-2 . TGTGCCAGCAGCCTCGGACAGGGGGCTGAAAAACTGTTTTTT CASSLGQGAEKLFF
. TRBJ2-7 TRBV30 . TGTGCCTGGAGTGTCGGTCCCGAGCAGTACTTC CAWSVGPEQYF
. TRBJ2-1 TRBV6-5 once TGTGCCAGCAGTTACCTGGACAGAAGCTCCTACAATGAGCAGTTCTTC CASSYLDRSSYNEQFF
TRBD2 TRBJ2-5 TRBV9 . TGTGCCAGCAGCGTAAGCGGGGGGGCGGAGACCCAGTACTTC CASSVSGGAETQYF
. TRBJ1-1 TRBV29-1 . TGCAGCGCCCTTGGGCTTAACACTGAAGCTTTCTTT CSALGLNTEAFF
TRBD1 TRBJ2-5 TRBV3-1/TRBV3-2 few TGTGCCAGCAGCCGAGGACAGGAGCAAGAGACCCAGTACTTC CASSRGQEQETQYF
. TRBJ1-1 TRBV7-9 . TGTGCCAGCAGCTTGGGGGACTTGAACACTGAAGCTTTCTTT CASSLGDLNTEAFF